The 13 T cell receptor beta chains given below trace back to one sample, sequenced in a study of T cells after yellow fever vaccination. TCRdb re-called the 5' RACE reads with MiXCR, one entry per CDR3 protein. The top ten hold 20% to 25% of the sample, which has over 300,000 distinct CDR3 sequences, 4.1% seen once. This specimen consisted of PBMCs, obtained 5 days after the yellow fever booster vaccination. The source of these receptors is a man younger than 35 who received the YFV17D yellow fever vaccine.

V gene TRBV20-1 combines with J gene TRBJ1-2; D might be TRBD1 (5 bases). The CDR3 totals 12 residues. Germline loops: CDR1 DFQATT, CDR2 SNEGSKA (reference sequence). With 6 bases removed from V and 4 bases from J, the gap between germline ends came to 12 bases. DNA for the CDR3: TGCAGTGCGCCCCAGGGATTCTATGGCTACACCTTC. Its translation: CSAPQGFYGYTF.

This clonotype showed up just a few times. CDR3 bases: TGTGCCAGCAGTGAAGCTATCGGGGCATTTCCTGAAGCTTTCTTT. This codes for CASSEAIGAFPEAFF. The chain carries TRBV6-1 and TRBJ1-1; possibly TRBD1 for D (5 bases). The V and J ends lost 0 bases and 6 bases respectively, with 14 bases between them. The CDR3 has 15 residues. Germline loops: CDR1 MNHNS, CDR2 SASEGT.

The J gene is TRBJ1-4, the V gene TRBV14; D not resolved. This CDR3 has 14 residues. Between the trimmed V and J ends, which lost 4 bases and 8 bases, there was a span of 14 bases. Germline-derived CDR1 and CDR2 are SGHDN and FVKESK. The CDR3 coding sequence is TGTGCCAGCAGCCTCTCTGCGGGTGGCGAAAAACTGTTTTTT. Translating it yields CASSLSAGGEKLFF. Full variable domain (outside the CDR3, taken from reference TRBV14 and TRBJ1-4): EAGVTQFPSHSVIEKGQTVTLRCDPISGHDNLYWYRRVMGKEIKFLLHFVKESKQDESGMPNNRFLAERTGGTYSTLKVQPAELEDSGVYFCASSLSAGGEKLFFGSGTQLSVL.

The J gene is TRBJ2-1, the V gene TRBV28, with D hard to call. Germline V gene sequence: CDR1 MDHEN, CDR2 SYDVKM. This CDR3 has 14 amino acids. Trimming cost V 6 bases and J 3 bases, with 12 bases left between them. The CDR3: CASSHSWGYNEQFF. CDR3 nucleotide sequence: TGTGCCAGCAGCCATTCGTGGGGCTACAATGAGCAGTTCTTC.

Only a few counts were recorded for this clonotype. The gene calls are TRBV4-3 and TRBJ1-2; D is unclear. The CDR3 length is 17 residues. Germline V gives CDR1 LGHNA, CDR2 YSLEER. Trimming left V 0 bases short and J 1 base short, with 15 bases between. The CDR3 loop is CASSQDLKGVLNYGYTF. CDR3 bases: TGCGCCAGCAGCCAAGATCTCAAGGGAGTACTTAACTATGGCTACACCTTC.

This clonotype was seen ten or more times. V is TRBV15 and J is TRBJ1-2; D ambiguous. CDR1 is LNHNV, CDR2 YYDKDF, per germline (reference sequence). This CDR3 comprises 15 residues. The V end was cut by 1 base, the J end by 2 bases, with 11 bases between. In DNA, the CDR3 is TGTGCCACCAGCAGAGGGAACGGACCGAACTATGGCTACACCTTC. Translated, it gives CATSRGNGPNYGYTF.

The V gene is TRBV20-1, the J gene TRBJ1-5; tentative D call: TRBD1 (5 bases). CDR3 length: 16 amino acids. The V and J ends lost 0 bases and 4 bases respectively, with 16 bases between them. Germline V gene lookup returns CDR1 DFQATT and CDR2 SNEGSKA (reference sequence). The CDR3 nucleotides are TGCAGTGCTAGAGATTCACGGCAGGGAGTAAATCAGCCCCAGCATTTT. It specifies CSARDSRQGVNQPQHF.

This clonotype was found a few times. V usage is TRBV5-6 and J usage is TRBJ1-2; perhaps TRBD1 as D (5 bases). The CDR3 sequence is 13 residues long. Trimming left V 5 bases short and J 4 bases short, with 12 bases between. CDR1 is SGHDT, CDR2 YYEEEE, per germline. The CDR3 bases are TGTGCCAGCAGTTCCGCGAGGGGCTATGGCTACACCTTC. Translation gives CASSSARGYGYTF.

This clonotype occurred a few times. This sequence joins TRBV6-6 and TRBJ1-2; 12 bases are shared with TRBD1. This CDR3 has 14 amino acids. Germline lookup yields CDR1 MNHNY and CDR2 SVGAGI (reference sequence). Trimming removed 10 bases from V and 5 bases from J; junction bases left unmatched: 8. As DNA, the CDR3 is TGTGCCATCACAAGGGACAGGGGGCTGTATGGCTACACCTTC. The encoded protein is CAITRDRGLYGYTF.

This clonotype was picked up a small number of times. V usage is TRBV7-9 and J usage is TRBJ1-5, with 8 bases matching TRBD1. The CDR3 runs to 16 residues. J lost 3 bases, V lost 1 base, and 5 bases had no gene match. Germline V gene sequence: CDR1 SEHNR, CDR2 FQNEAQ (reference sequence). CDR3 amino acids: CASSLGTGMPNQPQHF. CDR3 nucleotide sequence: TGTGCCAGCAGCTTAGGGACAGGGATGCCCAATCAGCCCCAGCATTTT. The full variable domain, in which reference TRBV7-9 and TRBJ1-5 provide the parts outside the CDR3, is DTGVSQNPRHKITKRGQNVTFRCDPISEHNRLYWYRQTLGQGPEFLTYFQNEAQLEKSRLLSDRFSAERPKGSFSTLEIQRTEQGDSAMYLCASSLGTGMPNQPQHFGDGTRLSIL.

The CDR3: CASSPRQGTYSGELFF. The CDR3 DNA reads as TGTGCCAGCAGCCCACGACAGGGGACTTATTCCGGGGAGCTGTTTTTT. The chain recombines TRBV3-1 with TRBJ2-2; the match to TRBD1 covers 8 bases. Germline-derived CDR1 and CDR2 are LGHDT and YNNKEL (reference sequence). V was pared by 4 bases and J by 6 bases, with 10 bases of the junction left unmatched. The CDR3 extends over 16 amino acids.

The chain carries TRBV16 and TRBJ2-3; TRBD2 agrees at 7 bases. The CDR3 contains 17 residues. The trim removed 3 bases at V and 0 bases at J, leaving 9 bases unmatched. The germline CDR1 and CDR2 sequences are KGHSY and FQNENV. CDR3 protein: CASSQPPLAASTDTQYF. DNA of the CDR3: TGTGCCAGCAGCCAGCCCCCGCTAGCGGCTAGCACAGATACGCAGTATTTT.

This chain uses TRBV6-2 or TRBV6-3 with TRBJ1-1, with D unresolved. This CDR3 has 14 residues. V lost 3 bases, J lost 4 bases, and 12 bases lay in between. The germline CDR1 and CDR2 sequences are MNHEY and SVGEGT. CDR3 in DNA: TGTGCCAGCAGTTATGGTCTGAGTCGCACTGAAGCTTTCTTT. This translates into CASSYGLSRTEAFF.